These 29 T cell receptor beta chains originate from one sample sequenced in a study of tumor-infiltrating lymphocytes in primary liver carcinoma. RNA and DNA were co-extracted from about 20-30 mg of unsorted bulk tissue. Constant-region priming of about 520 ng total RNA yielded TCR beta cDNA. Nested multiplex PCR, run for three rounds with slightly modified ARM-PCR, yielded TCR beta libraries. Two initial PCR rounds of about 11 cycles each paired TRBV1-TRBV30 forward primers with a C-beta reverse primer. TCRdb reanalysed the multiplex PCR reads using MiXCR and keeps one entry per CDR3 protein. The top ten hold under 55% of the sample, which has roughly 25,000 distinct CDR3 sequences, about three quarters seen once. The sample consisted of liver tumor tissue from sampling region 3. Subset described: tumor region T3, left-lateral pole. The receptors were gathered from a man aged 35 to 55 with primary liver carcinoma and hepatitis B virus infection.

Notes on this clonotype: Since the CDR3 does not end with the conserved phenylalanine or tryptophan, this likely comes from a read error. The chain uses TRBV11-1 and TRBJ2-5; perhaps TRBD1 as D (6 bases). The CDR3 sequence is 14 residues long. Germline values: CDR1 SGHAT, CDR2 FQDESV (reference sequence). V was shortened by 6 bases and J by 8 bases, with 19 bases between the two germline ends. CDR3 region: CASSRQVEVDTQYL. The DNA for the CDR3 is TGTGCCAGCAGTAGACAGGTGGAGGTGGATACCCAGTACTTA.

Of note for this clonotype: Lacking the conserved final phenylalanine or tryptophan, this CDR3 likely reflects a read error. This CDR3 is CSIEGARGKHEQYL. The DNA for the CDR3 is TGCAGCATTGAAGGGGCGAGGGGGAAACACGAGCAGTACCTC. V and J are TRBV29-1 and TRBJ2-7, with D perhaps TRBD1 (6 bases). This CDR3 is 14 amino acids long. Germline assignment: CDR1 SQVTM and CDR2 ANQGSEA.

Turning to this clonotype: Relative to the germline gene, one junction end is altered; a read error may explain this. The rearrangement uses TRBV30 and TRBJ2-1; tentatively, D is TRBD2 (5 bases). In germline, CDR1 is GTSNPN, CDR2 SVGIG (reference sequence). The CDR3 extends over 12 amino acids. The CDR3 spells CAYLPGGDEPFF. CDR3 DNA sequence: TGTGCCTACCTCCCCGGAGGCGATGAGCCGTTCTTC. The full variable domain, its missing parts supplied by reference TRBV30 and TRBJ2-1, is SQTIHQWPATLVQPVGSPLSLECTVEGTSNPNLYWYRQAAGRGLQLLFYSVGIGQISSEVPQNLSASRPQDRQFILSSKKLLLSDSGFYLCAYLPGGDEPFFGPGTRLTVL.

This clonotype was detected once. The J gene is TRBJ2-7, the V gene TRBV6-1; no clear D gene. The CDR3 is 14 amino acids. Trimming removed 0 bases at V and 3 bases at J, with 9 bases between. Germline values: CDR1 MNHNS, CDR2 SASEGT. The chain's CDR3 is CASSEAPDGYEQYF. The CDR3 coding sequence is TGTGCCAGCAGTGAAGCCCCGGACGGCTACGAGCAGTACTTC.

Note on this clonotype: The CDR3 ends on some other residue instead of the conserved phenylalanine or tryptophan, so this is likely a read error. This chain links TRBV6-2 or TRBV6-3 with TRBJ2-7; a possible D gene is TRBD1 (6 bases). The V end was cut by 2 bases, the J end by 4 bases, with 15 bases between. This CDR3 contains 15 residues. Per the germline V gene, CDR1 is MNHEY and CDR2 is SVGEGT. The CDR3 DNA reads as TGTGCCAGCAGTTACCATCTAGACAGGATATACGAGCAGTACATC. As protein: CASSYHLDRIYEQYI.

Concerning this clonotype itself: The conserved phenylalanine or tryptophan normally closing the CDR3 is absent here, so this likely arose from a read error. Because the CDR3's place on the DNA is in doubt, the DNA is left out and the CDR3 is given as listed by TCRdb. CDR3 sequence reads: CASSIYRLVSEQFL. V usage is TRBV11-2 and J usage is TRBJ2-1; the table's D call, TRBD2, was not checked against the DNA. The CDR3 has 14 amino acids, counting both end residues. The germline V gene has CDR1 SGHAT and CDR2 FQNNGV.

Concerning this clonotype: A much larger clone differs by one base, so this may be a read error. The chain employs TRBV5-1 and TRBJ2-7, with a weak D call TRBD2 (6 bases). The CDR3 is 12 residues long. The ends were cut back, 4 bases at V and 1 base at J, with 6 bases in the middle. Germline assignment: CDR1 SGHRS and CDR2 YFSETQ. The CDR3 nucleotides read TGCGCCAGCAGCGGGGGGTCCTACGAGCAGTACTTC. It is translated as CASSGGSYEQYF.

As concerns this clonotype: Relative to the germline gene, one junction end is altered; a read error may explain this. V and J are TRBV5-5 and TRBJ2-1; 8 bases are a match to TRBD1. CDR1 and CDR2 from the germline V gene are SGHKS and YYEKEE (reference sequence). This CDR3 is built from 15 residues. The CDR3 bases are TGTACCAGAAGCCCTGGACAGGGTTCCTACAAAGAGCATTTCTTC. It yields the protein CTRSPGQGSYKEHFF.

To note about this clonotype: One end of the junction fails to match germline, which may point to a read error. The rearrangement links TRBV10-3 to TRBJ1-5; no reliable D call. Per the germline V gene, CDR1 is ENHRY and CDR2 is SYGVKD. This CDR3 comprises 14 residues. CDR3 in amino acids: CAIGEYEGDQPRHF. The CDR3 bases are TGTGCCATCGGGGAGTATGAGGGCGATCAGCCCCGGCATTTT.

This clonotype was seen just once. A junction end diverges from the germline sequence, so it may reflect a read error. The rearrangement joins TRBV4-2 to TRBJ2-1; D is possibly TRBD1 (6 bases). The germline V gene has CDR1 LGHNA and CDR2 YNFKEQ. This CDR3 is 15 amino acids long. CDR3 bases: TGTGCTAGCAGCCAAGAGGACAGTAACTACAATGAGCAGTTCTTC. Its protein product is CASSQEDSNYNEQFF.

On this clonotype: This is likely a read error, given that the CDR3 carries no conserved phenylalanine or tryptophan at its end. V and J are TRBV4-2 and TRBJ2-7; 16 nucleotides agree with TRBD2. Germline V gives CDR1 LGHNA, CDR2 YNFKEQ. This CDR3 comprises 18 residues. The CDR3 nucleotides read TGTACCAGCAGTGGAAAACCGGGACTAGCGGGAGGGCCACACGACCAGTACCTC. Translating gives CTSSGKPGLAGGPHDQYL.

A word on this clonotype: A read error may be the cause here, since a much bigger clone is one base away. The chain recombines TRBV11-2 with TRBJ2-7, with D possibly matching TRBD2 (6 bases). CDR1 SGHAT and CDR2 FQNNGV come from the germline V gene. The CDR3 contains 15 residues. With 5 bases removed from V and 3 bases from J, the gap between germline ends came to 17 bases. In nucleotides, the CDR3 is TGTGCCAGCAGCCTCGGCGGGACTCTACACTACGAGCAGTACTTC. Its translation: CASSLGGTLHYEQYF.

Worth noting for this clonotype: One end of the junction does not line up with germline, which may come from a read error. The rearrangement joins TRBV29-1 to TRBJ2-5; D might be TRBD1 (5 bases). The V gene's germline CDR1 is SQVTM and CDR2 ANQGSEA. This CDR3 region has 13 residues. The DNA for the CDR3 is TGTGGCGGACACACCAAGGGGATGGAGACCCAGTACTTC. It specifies CGGHTKGMETQYF.

A remark on this clonotype: The CDR3 end shows no conserved phenylalanine or tryptophan, and so a read error is likely. The chain recombines TRBV7-8 with TRBJ2-7, with TRBD2 as a possible D gene (7 bases). Germline V lookup: CDR1 SGHVS, CDR2 FQNEAQ. CDR3 size: 15 residues. CDR3 bases: TGTGCCAGCAGCATCGGTGCGGGGGCCGTCTACGAACAGTACTTG. Amino acids: CASSIGAGAVYEQYL.

This clonotype was seen repeatedly, ten times or more. V usage is TRBV29-1 and J usage is TRBJ2-3; TRBD2 matches at 10 bases. Per germline, CDR1 SQVTM and CDR2 ANQGSEA. This CDR3 region has 14 residues. The J segment lost 3 bases and the V segment lost 7 bases, leaving 7 bases of the junction unmatched. As DNA, the CDR3 is TGCAGCGGCCTAAGCGGGAGGGGAACAGATACGCAGTATTTT. This translates into CSGLSGRGTDTQYF.

Worth noting for this clonotype: One end of the junction fails to match germline, which may point to a read error. V usage is TRBV12-3 or TRBV12-4 and J usage is TRBJ1-5; the D is unclear. The CDR3 runs 13 residues. CDR3 amino acids: CASKVGSNQPLHF. The CDR3 DNA reads TGTGCCAGCAAGGTGGGGAGCAATCAACCCCTGCATTTT.

This clonotype was recorded only once. The junction and the germline gene differ at one end; a read error may be behind it. The V gene is TRBV6-2 or TRBV6-3, the J gene TRBJ1-1; D unclear. The length of the CDR3 is 14 residues. Germline lookup yields CDR1 MNHEY and CDR2 SVGEGT. The CDR3 DNA is TGTACCAGCAGTTACCCAGAGCTGATCACTGAAGCTTCCTTT. Its translation is CTSSYPELITEASF.

Of note for this clonotype: An end of the junction does not agree with germline; a read error may underlie this. The chain employs TRBV6-1 and TRBJ2-3; TRBD1 aligns across 8 bases. The CDR3 covers 15 residues. Germline CDR1 MNHNS, CDR2 SASEGT. CDR3: CAGSDETGVSDTQYF. CDR3 DNA sequence: TGTGCCGGCAGTGATGAGACAGGGGTGTCAGATACACAGTATTTT.

This clonotype was observed many times. J is TRBJ2-1 and V is TRBV11-2; 7 bases are shared with TRBD2. Germline values: CDR1 SGHAT, CDR2 FQNNGV. The CDR3 loop spans 16 amino acids. V trimming: 1 base; J trimming: 7 bases; junction bases outside the gene matches: 10. The CDR3 sequence: CASSLGFLAVMNEQFF. The CDR3 DNA follows: TGTGCCAGCAGCTTAGGGTTCCTAGCGGTAATGAATGAGCAGTTCTTC.

About this clonotype itself: Germline is not matched at one junction end, which may reflect a read error. The V and J genes are TRBV30 and TRBJ1-2; TRBD1 agrees at 10 bases. Germline CDR1 and CDR2: GTSNPN and SVGIG (reference sequence). The CDR3 runs to 18 residues. In DNA form, the CDR3 reads TGTGCCTGGAGGACCCTCGAGACAGGGGGCATCGTAGGGTATGGCCACACCTTC. Protein: CAWRTLETGGIVGYGHTF.

The chain links TRBV11-2 to TRBJ2-5; 8 bases fit TRBD2. The CDR3 totals 16 residues. Germline CDR1 reads SGHAT; CDR2 reads FQNNGV. In DNA form, the CDR3 reads TGTGCTAGTACCCAAACTCCCGGCGGGGGGAAAGAGACCCAGTACTTC. It yields the protein CASTQTPGGGKETQYF.

With respect to this clonotype: Compared with germline, one end of the junction differs, possibly owing to a read error. The chain employs TRBV12-3 or TRBV12-4 and TRBJ1-3; D perhaps matches TRBD1 (6 bases). The CDR3 length is 14 residues. CDR3 sequence: CAGSPHREGNNIYF. The CDR3 bases are TGTGCCGGCAGTCCGCACAGGGAAGGAAACAACATATATTTT.

In regard to this clonotype: One junction end disagrees with the germline gene, perhaps due to a read error. The rearrangement uses TRBV12-3 or TRBV12-4 and TRBJ2-7; D uncertain. The CDR3 contains 16 residues. The CDR3 reads CASSLLGSGSSYEHYF. In DNA, the CDR3 is TGTGCCAGCAGTTTATTAGGCTCAGGTAGCTCCTACGAGCACTACTTC.

Points on this clonotype: The conserved phenylalanine or tryptophan is not found at the CDR3 terminus, so this likely reflects a read error. It is unclear where the CDR3 begins or ends on the DNA, so no DNA is shown, and the CDR3 is as TCRdb lists it. V gene TRBV5-1 combines with J gene TRBJ2-6; TRBD1 reflects the table's D call only, with no check against the DNA. The CDR3 comprises 15 residues, both ends counted. Germline V gene sequence: CDR1 SGHRS, CDR2 YFSETQ. This chain's CDR3 is CASSAGHSGANVLTI.

With respect to this clonotype: At one boundary the junction diverges from the germline segment, which might be a read error. The V gene is TRBV4-1, the J gene TRBJ1-6; 7 bases line up with TRBD1. The CDR3 spans 16 residues. Germline CDR1 and CDR2: MGHRA and YSYEKL. The CDR3 DNA is TGCGTCAGCAGCCACCACCTGCAGGGGGTGGATTCACCCCTCCACTTT. Amino acid sequence: CVSSHHLQGVDSPLHF.

Concerning this clonotype: At one end, the junction sequence differs from germline, possibly due to a read error. The CDR3 here is CASSDTGEIYVYTF. The CDR3 nucleotides are TGTGCCAGCAGTGACACGGGGGAGATCTATGTCTACACCTTC. The chain joins TRBV6-6 to TRBJ1-2, with D tentatively TRBD1 (5 bases). CDR1 and CDR2 (germline): MNHNY, SVGAGI (reference sequence). CDR3 length: 14 amino acids.

As for this clonotype: A junction boundary mismatches the germline segment, possibly from a read error. V usage is TRBV10-3 and J usage is TRBJ2-2; D possibly matches TRBD1 or TRBD2 (5 bases each). This CDR3 comprises 13 residues. CDR1 is ENHRY and CDR2 is SYGVKD in the germline V gene. The CDR3 nucleotides read TGTGACATCAAGCGTAGTGACACCGGGGACCTGTTTTTT. Protein product: CDIKRSDTGDLFF.

The table lists this clonotype with many counts. J is TRBJ2-7 and V is TRBV2; 8 bases line up with TRBD2. The CDR3 has 13 amino acids. J gave up 3 bases and V 8 bases, and 6 bases lay outside the gene matches. Per germline, CDR1 SNHLY and CDR2 FYNNEI. CDR3: CASDPGGLYEQYF. The CDR3 DNA reads TGTGCCAGCGATCCGGGAGGGCTCTACGAGCAGTACTTC.

In the case of this clonotype: The germline gene is not matched at one end of the junction; a read error may be the cause. V and J are TRBV4-1 and TRBJ2-7; 7 nucleotides line up with TRBD2. Germline values: CDR1 MGHRA, CDR2 YSYEKL. This CDR3 contains 16 residues. CDR3 sequence (DNA): TGCGCCAGCAGCCAGTCCCTAGCGGATCCACTTTACGAGCGGTACTTC. Translated: CASSQSLADPLYERYF.